Below, one T cell receptor beta chain is given with its context. Antigen unknown. Primers: 60 Vbeta forward and 13 Jbeta reverse. Assay used: immunoSEQ multiplex PCR; TCRdb lists only in-frame clones, some missing. The sample carries roughly 110,000 clones, less than 80% recorded once. These data belong to a study of cytomegalovirus exposure and HLA in healthy donors. General study points: It is likely that the observed cluster of highly shared sequence variants was a sequencing artifact. With further analysis later on, most CMV-associated TCR beta chains appeared HLA-restricted. With high specificity and sensitivity, the classifier reportedly diagnosed cytomegalovirus status.

The CDR3 is made up of 15 amino acids. Germline-derived CDR1 and CDR2 are SGDLS and YYNGEE. V was pared by 4 bases and J by 3 bases, with 16 bases between. This TCR was recovered from a man aged 25-45 years in good health and CMV-seronegative. Sequencing was performed on PBMCs. The chain couples TRBV9 to TRBJ1-1, with D maybe TRBD1 (6 bases). The CDR3 DNA reads TGTGCCAGCAGCCGATTACAGGGTCGAGACACTGAAGCTTTCTTT. This codes for CASSRLQGRDTEAFF. Full variable domain (remainder filled in from reference TRBV9 and TRBJ1-1): DSGVTQTPKHLITATGQRVTLRCSPRSGDLSVYWYQQSLDQGLQFLIQYYNGEERAKGNILERFSAQQFPDLHSELNLSSLELGDSALYFCASSRLQGRDTEAFFGQGTRLTVV.